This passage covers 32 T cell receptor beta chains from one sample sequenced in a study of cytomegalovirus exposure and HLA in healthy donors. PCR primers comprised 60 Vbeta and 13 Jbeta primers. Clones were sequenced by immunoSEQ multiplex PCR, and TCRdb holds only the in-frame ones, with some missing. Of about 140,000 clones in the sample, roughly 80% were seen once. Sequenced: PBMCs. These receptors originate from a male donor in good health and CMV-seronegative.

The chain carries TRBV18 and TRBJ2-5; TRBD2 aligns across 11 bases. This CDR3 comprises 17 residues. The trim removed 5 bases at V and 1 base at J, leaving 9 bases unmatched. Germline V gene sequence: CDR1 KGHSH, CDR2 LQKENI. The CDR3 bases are TGTGCCAGCTCATTTTTTCCGGGACTAGCGGTCCAAGAGACCCAGTACTTC. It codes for CASSFFPGLAVQETQYF. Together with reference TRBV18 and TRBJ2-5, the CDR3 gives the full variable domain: NAGVMQNPRHLVRRRGQEARLRCSPMKGHSHVYWYRQLPEEGLKFMVYLQKENIIDESGMPKERFSAEFPKEGPSILRIQQVVRGDSAAYFCASSFFPGLAVQETQYFGPGTRLLVL.

CDR3 in amino acids: CASGPGGYEQYF. CDR3 bases: TGTGCCAGCGGGCCGGGGGGCTACGAGCAGTACTTC. The J gene is TRBJ2-7, the V gene TRBV7-2; the match to TRBD2 covers 7 bases. Germline trimming cut 8 bases from V and 3 bases from J; bases unmatched to any gene: 4. In germline, CDR1 is SGHTA, CDR2 FQGNSA. The CDR3 has 12 amino acids.

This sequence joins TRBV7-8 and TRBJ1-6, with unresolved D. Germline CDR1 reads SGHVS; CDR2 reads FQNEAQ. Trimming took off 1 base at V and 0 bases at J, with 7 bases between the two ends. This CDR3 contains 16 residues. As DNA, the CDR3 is TGTGCCAGCAGCTTAGGGTCGGGCTCCTATAATTCACCCCTCCACTTT. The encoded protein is CASSLGSGSYNSPLHF.

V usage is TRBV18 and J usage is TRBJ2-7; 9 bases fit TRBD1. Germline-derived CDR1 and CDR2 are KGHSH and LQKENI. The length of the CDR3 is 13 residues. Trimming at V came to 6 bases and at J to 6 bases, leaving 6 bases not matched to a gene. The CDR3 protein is CASSQDRGGEQYF. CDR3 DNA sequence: TGTGCCAGCTCGCAGGACAGGGGAGGCGAGCAGTACTTC.

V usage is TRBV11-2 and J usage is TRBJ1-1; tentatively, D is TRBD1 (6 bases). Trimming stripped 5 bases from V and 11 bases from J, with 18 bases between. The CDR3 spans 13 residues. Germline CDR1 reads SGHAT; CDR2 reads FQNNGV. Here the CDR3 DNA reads TGTGCCAGCAGCGCGCGGACAGATAATATTGCTTTCTTT. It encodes CASSARTDNIAFF.

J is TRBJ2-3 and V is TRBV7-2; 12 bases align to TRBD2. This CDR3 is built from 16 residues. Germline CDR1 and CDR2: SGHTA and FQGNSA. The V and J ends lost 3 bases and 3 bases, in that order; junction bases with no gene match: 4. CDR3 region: CASSFSGTSGTDTQYF. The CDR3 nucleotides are TGTGCCAGCAGCTTCTCCGGGACTAGCGGGACAGATACGCAGTATTTT.

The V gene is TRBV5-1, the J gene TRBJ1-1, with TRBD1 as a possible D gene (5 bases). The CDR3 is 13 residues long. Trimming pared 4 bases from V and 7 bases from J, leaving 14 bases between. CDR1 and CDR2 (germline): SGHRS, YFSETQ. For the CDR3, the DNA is TGCGCCAGCAGCCTCCTCTCGGGGGGTGAAGCTTTCTTT. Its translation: CASSLLSGGEAFF.

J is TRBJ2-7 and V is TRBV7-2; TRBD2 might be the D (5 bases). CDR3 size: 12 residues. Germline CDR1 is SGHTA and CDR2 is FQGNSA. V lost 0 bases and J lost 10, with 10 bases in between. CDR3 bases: TGTGCCAGCAGCTTAGCGTCGGGGAATCAGTACTTC. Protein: CASSLASGNQYF.

The CDR3 sequence is CASSQNRDEQYF. CDR3 nucleotides: TGTGCCAGCAGCCAGAACAGGGACGAGCAGTACTTC. The gene calls are TRBV7-8 and TRBJ2-7; D is possibly TRBD1 (6 bases). Deletions cut 5 bases from V and 5 bases from J, with 10 bases between. There are 12 residues in the CDR3. Germline V lookup: CDR1 SGHVS, CDR2 FQNEAQ.

CDR3 protein: CASRRPSGTYEQYF. CDR3 DNA: TGCGCCAGCAGGCGGCCTAGCGGTACCTACGAGCAGTACTTC. The chain recombines TRBV23-1 with TRBJ2-7; the match to TRBD2 covers 7 bases. TRBV23-1 is identified as an open reading frame with a role that is uncertain. Trimming took 6 bases from V and 2 from J; bases not matched to a gene: 7. This CDR3 contains 14 residues.

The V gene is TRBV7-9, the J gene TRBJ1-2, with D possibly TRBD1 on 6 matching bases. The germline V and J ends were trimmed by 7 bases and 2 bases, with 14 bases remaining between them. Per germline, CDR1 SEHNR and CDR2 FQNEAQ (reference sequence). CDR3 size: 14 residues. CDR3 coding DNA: TGTGCCAGCAAGATGACAGGTTCCAACTATGGCTACACCTTC. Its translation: CASKMTGSNYGYTF.

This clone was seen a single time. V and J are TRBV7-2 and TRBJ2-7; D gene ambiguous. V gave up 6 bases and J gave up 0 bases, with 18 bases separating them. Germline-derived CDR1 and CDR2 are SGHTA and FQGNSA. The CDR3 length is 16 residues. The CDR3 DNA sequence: TGTGCCAGCAGTCGCCCCACCCCGGCAGGCTCCTACGAGCAGTACTTC. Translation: CASSRPTPAGSYEQYF. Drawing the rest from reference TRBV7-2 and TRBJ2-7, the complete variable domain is GAGVSQSPSNKVTEKGKDVELRCDPISGHTALYWYRQSLGQGLEFLIYFQGNSAPDKSGLPSDRFSAERTGGSVSTLTIQRTQQEDSAVYLCASSRPTPAGSYEQYFGPGTRLTVT.

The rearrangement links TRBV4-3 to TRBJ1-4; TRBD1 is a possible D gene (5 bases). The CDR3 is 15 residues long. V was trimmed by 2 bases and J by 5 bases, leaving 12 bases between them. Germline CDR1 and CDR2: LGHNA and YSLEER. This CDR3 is CASSQTTGTNEKLFF. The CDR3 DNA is TGCGCCAGCAGCCAAACTACAGGCACAAATGAAAAACTGTTTTTT.

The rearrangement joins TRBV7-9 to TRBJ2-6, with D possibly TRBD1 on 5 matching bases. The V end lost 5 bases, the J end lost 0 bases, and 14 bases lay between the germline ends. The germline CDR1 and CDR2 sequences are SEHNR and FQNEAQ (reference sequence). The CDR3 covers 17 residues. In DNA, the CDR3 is TGTGCCAGCAGCCCGTTTGGGGCCACCTCTGGGGCCAACGTCCTGACTTTC. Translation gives CASSPFGATSGANVLTF.

The CDR3 sequence: CASSINRGQGEYEQYF. The CDR3 DNA reads TGTGCCAGTAGTATAAATCGCGGACAGGGTGAATACGAGCAGTACTTC. The chain joins TRBV19 to TRBJ2-7; 8 bases line up with TRBD1. V lost 2 bases and J lost 4; bases outside the gene matches: 10. This CDR3 region has 16 residues. CDR1 is LNHDA, CDR2 SQIVND, per germline (reference sequence).

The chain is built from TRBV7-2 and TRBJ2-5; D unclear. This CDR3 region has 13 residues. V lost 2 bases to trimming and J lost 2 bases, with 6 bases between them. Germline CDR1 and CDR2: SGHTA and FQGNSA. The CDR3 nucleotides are TGTGCCAGCAGCTTAAACAGACAAGAGACCCAGTACTTC. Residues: CASSLNRQETQYF.

The CDR3 DNA reads as TGTGCCAGCAGGGCGGGACAGGCTTTGAATGGCTACACCTTC. Encoded protein: CASRAGQALNGYTF. The chain combines TRBV6-7 with TRBJ1-2; 8 bases agree with TRBD1. TRBV6-7 is an ORF for which the function is uncertain. The CDR3 contains 14 residues. V lost 6 bases to trimming and J lost 6 bases; unmatched junction nucleotides: 9.

Written as DNA, the CDR3 is TGTGCCAGCTCGGACAGGGCCGGGGGAGAGGGCTACACCTTC. Protein product: CASSDRAGGEGYTF. V is TRBV5-4 and J is TRBJ1-2; TRBD1 matches at 8 bases. V gave up 7 bases and J gave up 8 bases; unmatched junction bases: 13. CDR3 length equals 14 residues. Germline assignment: CDR1 SGHNT and CDR2 YYREEE (reference sequence).

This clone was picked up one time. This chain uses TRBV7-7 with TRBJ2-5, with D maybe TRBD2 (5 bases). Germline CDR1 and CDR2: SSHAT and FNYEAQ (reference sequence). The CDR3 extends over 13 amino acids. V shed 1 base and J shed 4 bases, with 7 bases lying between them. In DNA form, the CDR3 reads TGTGCCAGCAGCTTAGATGCGGGAGAGACCCAGTACTTC. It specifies CASSLDAGETQYF.

As DNA, the CDR3 is TGTGCCAGCAGTTTTCTGGAGTTTGGGAGCGAGCAGTACTTC. This encodes CASSFLEFGSEQYF. The chain has TRBV27 and TRBJ2-7, with D tentatively TRBD2 (5 bases). The CDR3 sequence is 14 residues long. V gave up 3 bases and J gave up 6 bases, with 15 bases separating them. Germline CDR1 MNHEY, CDR2 SMNVEV (reference sequence).

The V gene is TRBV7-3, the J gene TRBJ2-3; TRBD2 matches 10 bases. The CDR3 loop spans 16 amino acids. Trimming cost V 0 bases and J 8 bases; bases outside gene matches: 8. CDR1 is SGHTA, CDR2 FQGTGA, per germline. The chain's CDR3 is CASSLTEAGGPSTQYF. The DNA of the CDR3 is TGTGCCAGCAGCTTAACGGAAGCGGGGGGGCCGAGTACGCAGTATTTT.

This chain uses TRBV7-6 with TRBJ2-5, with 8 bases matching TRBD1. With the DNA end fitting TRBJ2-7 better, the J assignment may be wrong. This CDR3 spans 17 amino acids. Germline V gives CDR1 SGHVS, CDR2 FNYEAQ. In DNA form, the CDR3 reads TGTGCCAGCAGCTTAGCGCTGTCCGACAGGGGCTCCTACGAGCAGTACTTC. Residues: CASSLALSDRGSYEQYF.

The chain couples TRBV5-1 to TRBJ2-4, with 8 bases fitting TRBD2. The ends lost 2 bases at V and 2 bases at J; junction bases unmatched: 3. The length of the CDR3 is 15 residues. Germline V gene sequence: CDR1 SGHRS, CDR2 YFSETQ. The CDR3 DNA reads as TGCGCCAGCAGCTTTAGCGGGGTCCCCAAAAACATTCAGTACTTC. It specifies CASSFSGVPKNIQYF.

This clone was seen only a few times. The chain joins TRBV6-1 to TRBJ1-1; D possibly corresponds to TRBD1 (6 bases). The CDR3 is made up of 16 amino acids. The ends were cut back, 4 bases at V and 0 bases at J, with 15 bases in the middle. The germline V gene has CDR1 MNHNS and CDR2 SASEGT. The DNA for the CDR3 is TGTGCCAGCAGTGGCTTGACAGGCGACATGAACACTGAAGCTTTCTTT. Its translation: CASSGLTGDMNTEAFF.

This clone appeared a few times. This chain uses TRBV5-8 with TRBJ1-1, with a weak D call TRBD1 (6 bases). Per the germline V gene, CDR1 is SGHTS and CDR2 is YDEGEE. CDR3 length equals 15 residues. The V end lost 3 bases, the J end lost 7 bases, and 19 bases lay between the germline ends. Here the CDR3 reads CASSSGTPARGEAFF. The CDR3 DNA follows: TGTGCCAGCAGCTCCGGGACACCTGCAAGGGGTGAAGCTTTCTTT.

The CDR3 protein is CANPPVSGYTF. CDR3 bases: TGTGCCAACCCCCCGGTGAGTGGCTACACCTTC. The J gene is TRBJ1-2, the V gene TRBV27; D is undetermined. CDR1 and CDR2 from the germline V gene are MNHEY and SMNVEV (reference sequence). The CDR3 contains 11 residues. V dropped 10 bases and J dropped 7 bases, with 13 bases sitting between them.

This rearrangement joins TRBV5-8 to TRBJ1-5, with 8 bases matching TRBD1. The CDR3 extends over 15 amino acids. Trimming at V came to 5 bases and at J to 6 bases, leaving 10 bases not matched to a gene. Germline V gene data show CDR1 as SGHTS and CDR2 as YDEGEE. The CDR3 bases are TGTGCCAGCAGAGTTCCGGGACAGGAAAGTCAGCCCCAGCATTTT. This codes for CASRVPGQESQPQHF.

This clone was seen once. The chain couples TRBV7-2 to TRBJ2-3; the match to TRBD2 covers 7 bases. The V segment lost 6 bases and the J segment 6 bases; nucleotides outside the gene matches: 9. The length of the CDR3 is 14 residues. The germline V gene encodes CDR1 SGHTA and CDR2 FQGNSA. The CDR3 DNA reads TGTGCCAGCAGTAAGGGAGGGGATGGGGATACGCAGTATTTT. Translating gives CASSKGGDGDTQYF.

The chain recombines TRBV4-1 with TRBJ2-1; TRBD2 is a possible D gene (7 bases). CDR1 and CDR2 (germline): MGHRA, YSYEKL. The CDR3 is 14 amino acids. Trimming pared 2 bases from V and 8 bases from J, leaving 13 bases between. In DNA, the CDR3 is TGCGCCAGCAGCCAACCTCGGGGGGCCGATGAGCAGTTCTTC. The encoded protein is CASSQPRGADEQFF.

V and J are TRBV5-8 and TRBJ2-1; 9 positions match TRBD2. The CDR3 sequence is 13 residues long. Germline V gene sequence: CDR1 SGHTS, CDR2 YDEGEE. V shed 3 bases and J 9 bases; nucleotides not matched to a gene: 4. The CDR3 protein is CASSSRGGGEQFF. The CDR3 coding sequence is TGTGCCAGCAGCTCGCGGGGGGGAGGTGAGCAGTTCTTC.

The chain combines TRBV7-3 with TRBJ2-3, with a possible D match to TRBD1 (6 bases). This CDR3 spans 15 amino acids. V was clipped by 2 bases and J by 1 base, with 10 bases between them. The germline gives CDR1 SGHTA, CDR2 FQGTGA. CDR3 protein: CASSLRGGGTDTQYF. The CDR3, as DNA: TGTGCCAGCAGCTTACGAGGGGGTGGCACAGATACGCAGTATTTT.

DNA for the CDR3: TGCAGCGCCGATCGGGGGAACTATGGCTACACCTTC. Translated: CSADRGNYGYTF. The chain has TRBV29-1 and TRBJ1-2; maybe TRBD1 (5 bases). Deletions cut 7 bases from V and 2 bases from J, with 11 bases between. Germline V gene sequence: CDR1 SQVTM, CDR2 ANQGSEA. The CDR3 consists of 12 residues.